This T cell receptor beta chain was captured in a study of blood T cell repertoires in COVID-19. For the study at large: The study drew acute and convalescent COVID-19 samples from the United States, Italy and Spain. PBMCs, B-cell-depleted T cells, or T cells were the source of the cDNA or gDNA that made up the material.

V was clipped by 0 bases and J by 8 bases, with 4 bases between them. Germline V gene sequence: CDR1 MNHEY, CDR2 SVGAGI. The CDR3 consists of 11 residues. In the authors' methods: Nucleated cell number was recorded as an estimate derived from reference gene primer amplification. Profiling relied on immunoSEQ multiplex PCR, and the TCRdb table lists in-frame clones only, not all of them. V and J calls and clone size are those listed in that table; D and trimming were worked out from the DNA. The sample has 95,000 to 150,000 clones; roughly 89% are singletons. The clonotype originates from a man in his forties with acute or convalescent COVID-19. The specimen was peripheral blood. The gene calls are TRBV6-5 and TRBJ1-2; no clear D gene. CDR3 loop: CASSYSEGYTF. The CDR3 DNA follows: TGTGCCAGCAGTTACTCGGAGGGCTACACCTTC.